This T cell receptor (beta chain) was sequenced for a study of blood T cells in healthy people across ages. Next came a second PCR, run for about 6 to 11 cycles, which used a sample-barcoded 5' primer along with a J-beta primer mix. Every sample returned 2.5 million or more CDR3-containing paired-end reads. TCRdb fed the 5' RACE reads into MiXCR, producing one record per CDR3 protein. The table records about 500,000 distinct CDR3 sequences, 24% of them present only once. CDR3 length: 14 residues. Trimming took off 0 bases at V and 8 bases at J, with 14 bases between the two ends. Germline V gene lookup returns CDR1 SGHRS and CDR2 YFSETQ. Donors each provided 8 to 10 milliliters of peripheral blood. This sample also appeared in a second study, on T cells of mothers and their children.

Sequencing used blood. The V and J genes are TRBV5-1 and TRBJ1-1; D not resolved. This TCR was sampled from a boy between 10 and 17 years old in good health. The CDR3 bases are TGCGCCAGCAGCTTGGAAAGTCCTCGGGCCGAAGCTTTCTTT. Translated, it gives CASSLESPRAEAFF.